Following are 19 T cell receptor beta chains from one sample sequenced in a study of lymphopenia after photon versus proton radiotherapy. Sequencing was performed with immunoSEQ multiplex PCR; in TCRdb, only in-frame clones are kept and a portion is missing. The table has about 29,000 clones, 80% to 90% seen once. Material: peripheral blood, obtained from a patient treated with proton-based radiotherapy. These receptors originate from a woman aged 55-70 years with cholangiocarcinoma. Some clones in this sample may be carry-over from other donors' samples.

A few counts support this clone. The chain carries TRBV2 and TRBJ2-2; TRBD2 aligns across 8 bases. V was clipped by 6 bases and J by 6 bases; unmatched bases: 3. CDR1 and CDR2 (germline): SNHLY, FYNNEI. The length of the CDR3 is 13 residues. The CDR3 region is CASSSGRSGELFF. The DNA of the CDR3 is TGTGCCAGCAGCAGCGGGAGATCCGGGGAGCTGTTTTTT.

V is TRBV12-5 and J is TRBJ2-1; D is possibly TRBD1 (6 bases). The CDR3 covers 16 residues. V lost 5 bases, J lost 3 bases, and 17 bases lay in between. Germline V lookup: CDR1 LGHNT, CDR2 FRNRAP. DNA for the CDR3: TGTGCTAGTGGTCCCCCACTTGGGGGCCACTACAATGAGCAGTTCTTC. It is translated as CASGPPLGGHYNEQFF.

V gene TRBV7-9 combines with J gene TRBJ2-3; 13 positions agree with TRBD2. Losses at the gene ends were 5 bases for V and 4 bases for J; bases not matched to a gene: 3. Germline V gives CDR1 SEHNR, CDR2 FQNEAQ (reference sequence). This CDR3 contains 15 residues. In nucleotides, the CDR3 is TGTGCCAGCAGCCGGACTAGCGGGAGCCCAGATACGCAGTATTTT. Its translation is CASSRTSGSPDTQYF. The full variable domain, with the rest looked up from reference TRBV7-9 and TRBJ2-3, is DTGVSQNPRHKITKRGQNVTFRCDPISEHNRLYWYRQTLGQGPEFLTYFQNEAQLEKSRLLSDRFSAERPKGSFSTLEIQRTEQGDSAMYLCASSRTSGSPDTQYFGPGTRLTVL.

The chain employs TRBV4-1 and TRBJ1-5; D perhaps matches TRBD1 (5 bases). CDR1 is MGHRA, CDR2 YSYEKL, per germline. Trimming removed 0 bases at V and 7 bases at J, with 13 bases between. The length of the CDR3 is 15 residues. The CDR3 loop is CASSQDLRGGQPQHF. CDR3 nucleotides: TGCGCCAGCAGCCAAGATTTGAGGGGCGGACAGCCCCAGCATTTT.

In DNA form, the CDR3 reads TGTGCCTGGACTGTGGGGCACAACACTGAAGCTTTCTTT. Protein product: CAWTVGHNTEAFF. The chain links TRBV30 to TRBJ1-1, with TRBD1 as a possible D gene (5 bases). Germline V CDR1 and CDR2: GTSNPN, SVGIG (reference sequence). V lost 4 bases to trimming and J lost 2 bases, with 11 bases between them. The CDR3 spans 13 residues.

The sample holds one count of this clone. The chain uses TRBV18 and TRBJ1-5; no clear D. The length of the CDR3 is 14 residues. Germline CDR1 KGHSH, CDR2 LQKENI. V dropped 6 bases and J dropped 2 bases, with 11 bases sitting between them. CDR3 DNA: TGTGCCAGCTCGCAATCGGCGGGCAATCAGCCCCAGCATTTT. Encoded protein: CASSQSAGNQPQHF.

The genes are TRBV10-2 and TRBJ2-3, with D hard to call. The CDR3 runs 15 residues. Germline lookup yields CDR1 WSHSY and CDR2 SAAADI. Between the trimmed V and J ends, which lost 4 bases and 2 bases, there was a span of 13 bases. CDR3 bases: TGCGCCAGCAGTGTTCTGGGCGGACCCACAGATACGCAGTATTTT. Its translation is CASSVLGGPTDTQYF.

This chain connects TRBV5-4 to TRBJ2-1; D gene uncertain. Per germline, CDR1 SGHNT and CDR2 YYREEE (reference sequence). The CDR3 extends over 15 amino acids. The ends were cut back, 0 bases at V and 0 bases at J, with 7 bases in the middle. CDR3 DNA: TGTGCCAGCAGCTTGGGACTCAGCTCCTACAATGAGCAGTTCTTC. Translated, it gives CASSLGLSSYNEQFF.

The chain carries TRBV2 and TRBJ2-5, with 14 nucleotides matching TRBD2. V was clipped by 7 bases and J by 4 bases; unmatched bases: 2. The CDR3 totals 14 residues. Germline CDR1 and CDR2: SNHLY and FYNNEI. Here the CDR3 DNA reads TGTGCCAGCAAGGGACTAGCGGGGGCAGAGACCCAGTACTTC. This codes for CASKGLAGAETQYF.

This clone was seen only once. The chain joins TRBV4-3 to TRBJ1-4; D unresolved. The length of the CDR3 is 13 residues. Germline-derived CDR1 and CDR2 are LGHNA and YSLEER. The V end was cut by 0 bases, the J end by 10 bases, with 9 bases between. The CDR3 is CASSQETTGKLFF. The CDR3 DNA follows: TGCGCCAGCAGCCAAGAGACAACGGGAAAACTGTTTTTT.

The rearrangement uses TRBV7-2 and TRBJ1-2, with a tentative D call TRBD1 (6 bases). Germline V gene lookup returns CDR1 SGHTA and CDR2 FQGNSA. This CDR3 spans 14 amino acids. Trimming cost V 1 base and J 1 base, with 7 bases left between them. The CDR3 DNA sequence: TGTGCCAGCAGCTTAGTAGGGGGTAACTATGGCTACACCTTC. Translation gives CASSLVGGNYGYTF.

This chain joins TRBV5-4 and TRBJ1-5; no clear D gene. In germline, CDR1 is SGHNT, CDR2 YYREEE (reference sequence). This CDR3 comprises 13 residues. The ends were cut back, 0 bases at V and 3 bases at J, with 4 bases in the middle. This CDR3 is CASSLDHNQPQHF. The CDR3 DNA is TGTGCCAGCAGCTTGGACCACAATCAGCCCCAGCATTTT.

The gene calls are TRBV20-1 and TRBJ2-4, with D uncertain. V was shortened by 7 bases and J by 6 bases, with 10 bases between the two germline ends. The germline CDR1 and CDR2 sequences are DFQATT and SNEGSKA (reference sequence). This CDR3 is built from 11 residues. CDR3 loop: CSVYSGNIQYF. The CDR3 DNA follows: TGCAGTGTTTACTCAGGAAACATTCAGTACTTC.

CDR3 nucleotides: TGTGCCAGCAGCCCCAGACTGACAGGGGGATTGTCTGAAGCTTTCTTT. Amino acid sequence: CASSPRLTGGLSEAFF. The chain employs TRBV7-2 and TRBJ1-1; 9 positions agree with TRBD1. The CDR3 spans 16 residues. The V segment lost 5 bases and the J segment 6 bases; nucleotides outside the gene matches: 13. CDR1 is SGHTA, CDR2 FQGNSA, per germline.

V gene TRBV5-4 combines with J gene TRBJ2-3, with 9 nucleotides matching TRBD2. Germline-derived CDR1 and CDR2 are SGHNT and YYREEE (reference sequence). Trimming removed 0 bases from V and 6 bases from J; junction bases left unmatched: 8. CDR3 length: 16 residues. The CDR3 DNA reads TGTGCCAGCAGCTTGGCAGGATCTAGCGGGGTCGATACGCAGTATTTT. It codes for CASSLAGSSGVDTQYF.

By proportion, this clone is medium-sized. CDR3 sequence reads: CASSYSNSGELFF. The CDR3 DNA follows: TGTGCCAGCAGTTACTCGAATTCCGGGGAGCTGTTTTTT. The rearrangement uses TRBV6-5 and TRBJ2-2, with unresolved D. Germline loops: CDR1 MNHEY, CDR2 SVGAGI. Trimming cost V 0 bases and J 6 bases, with 5 bases left between them. This CDR3 region has 13 residues.

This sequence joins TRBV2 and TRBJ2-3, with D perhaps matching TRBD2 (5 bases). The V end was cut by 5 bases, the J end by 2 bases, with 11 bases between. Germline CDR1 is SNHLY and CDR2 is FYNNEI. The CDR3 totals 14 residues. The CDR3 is CASSLASSTDTQYF. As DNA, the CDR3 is TGTGCCAGCAGTTTAGCGTCCTCCACAGATACGCAGTATTTT.

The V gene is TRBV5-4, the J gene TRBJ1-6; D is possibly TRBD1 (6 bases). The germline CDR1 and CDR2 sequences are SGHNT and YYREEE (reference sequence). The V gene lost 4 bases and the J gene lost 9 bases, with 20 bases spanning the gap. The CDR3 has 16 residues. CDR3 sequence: CASSQHLTGTGSPLHF. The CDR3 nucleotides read TGTGCCAGCAGCCAACACTTGACAGGTACCGGTTCACCCCTCCACTTT.

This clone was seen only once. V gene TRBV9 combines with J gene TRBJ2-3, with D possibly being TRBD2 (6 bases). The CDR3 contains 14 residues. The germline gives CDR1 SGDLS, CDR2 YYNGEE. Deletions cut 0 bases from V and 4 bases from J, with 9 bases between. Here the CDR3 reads CASSVDGSADTQYF. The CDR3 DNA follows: TGTGCCAGCAGCGTAGACGGGAGTGCAGATACGCAGTATTTT.